This T cell receptor (beta chain) was captured in a study of cytomegalovirus exposure and HLA in healthy donors. V was shortened by 8 bases and J by 3 bases, with 17 bases between the two germline ends. The CDR3 runs to 14 residues. The germline V gene has CDR1 LGHNA and CDR2 YSLEER. Primers: 60 Vbeta forward and 13 Jbeta reverse. The method was immunoSEQ multiplex PCR; TCRdb's version includes in-frame clones alone and lacks a portion of them. There are 76,000 or so clones in the sample; around 70% occur only once, and more than 15% lies in the top ten. The receptor's source is a woman in her 40s in good health and CMV-seropositive. The chain carries TRBV4-3 and TRBJ2-7; D is possibly TRBD1 (6 bases). Sequenced material: PBMCs. The CDR3 nucleotides are TGCGCCAGCCGAAGCACACCACAGGGCTACGAGCAGTACTTC. This encodes CASRSTPQGYEQYF.